The T cell receptor (beta chain) under discussion was sequenced for a study of blood T cell repertoires in COVID-19. The overall study: Material from acute and convalescent COVID-19 was sourced from the United States, Italy and Spain. PBMCs, B-cell-depleted T cells, or T cells provided the cDNA or gDNA that made up the material.

All enrollees were roughly 18 to 89 years old and from fewer than 30 US areas. Clones were sequenced by immunoSEQ multiplex PCR, and TCRdb holds only the in-frame ones, with some missing. The sample holds around 300,000 clones, around 92% seen once. Germline CDR1 SGHVS, CDR2 FQNEAQ. With V trimmed by 1 base and J by 2 bases, 5 bases remained unmatched. This CDR3 has 15 amino acids. Sequencing was performed on PBMCs or T cells enriched from blood (not recorded which). The chain combines TRBV7-8 with TRBJ2-7; 7 bases are a match to TRBD2. The TCR comes from a woman aged 55-75 years who had recovered from COVID-19. The CDR3: CASSLVRESPYEQYF. CDR3 nucleotides: TGTGCCAGCAGCTTAGTGCGGGAGTCCCCCTACGAGCAGTACTTC.